The 32 T cell receptor beta chains below all came from one sample that was sequenced in a study of response to subunit inactivated influenza vaccine. TCRdb called the RT-PCR reads again in MiXCR, with one record for every CDR3 protein. The profile shows 450,000 to 700,000 distinct CDR3 sequences, 14% of them singletons. This material consisted of PBMCs from blood, taken 11 to 12 days after vaccination. The receptors come from a man aged 50-60 years who received an inactivated influenza vaccine.

Notes on this clonotype: A read error may produce the germline difference seen at one junction end. CDR3 sequence reads: CSARASGGDIF. The CDR3 coding sequence is TGCAGTGCTAGAGCTTCGGGGGGGGACATATTT. V usage is TRBV20-1 and J usage is TRBJ1-1, with D perhaps TRBD1 (6 bases). CDR1 is DFQATT and CDR2 is SNEGSKA in the germline V gene (reference sequence). The CDR3 covers 11 residues.

This clonotype was counted only a few times. This chain connects TRBV4-3 to TRBJ2-7, with TRBD1 identical over 7 bases. The CDR3 runs 13 residues. With V trimmed by 3 bases and J by 5 bases, 4 bases remained unmatched. CDR1 and CDR2 from the germline V gene are LGHNA and YSLEER. CDR3: CASSHRQGDEQYF. The DNA of the CDR3 is TGCGCCAGCAGCCACCGACAGGGAGACGAGCAGTACTTC.

The gene calls are TRBV28 and TRBJ2-1, with D possibly matching TRBD2 (5 bases). V gave up 2 bases and J gave up 7 bases, with 24 bases separating them. Germline V gene data show CDR1 as MDHEN and CDR2 as SYDVKM. The CDR3 consists of 18 residues. CDR3 residues: CASSLGGSGLIRFNEQFF. The DNA for the CDR3 is TGTGCCAGCAGTTTAGGAGGATCCGGGCTCATTCGGTTTAATGAGCAGTTCTTC. Combining the CDR3 with reference TRBV28 and TRBJ2-1 gives the whole variable domain DVKVTQSSRYLVKRTGEKVFLECVQDMDHENMFWYRQDPGLGLRLIYFSYDVKMKEKGDIPEGYSVSREKKERFSLILESASTNQTSMYLCASSLGGSGLIRFNEQFFGPGTRLTVL.

At least ten counts were recorded for this clonotype. J is TRBJ1-4 and V is TRBV5-1; D is uncertain. The CDR3 runs to 14 residues. V was pared by 3 bases and J by 0 bases, with 6 bases between. Germline CDR1 SGHRS, CDR2 YFSETQ. The CDR3, as DNA: TGCGCCAGCAGCTCTACTTCAACTAATGAAAAACTGTTTTTT. Protein product: CASSSTSTNEKLFF.

This clonotype was recorded many times. The V and J genes are TRBV7-2 and TRBJ2-1, with unresolved D. CDR3 length equals 12 residues. Per the germline V gene, CDR1 is SGHTA and CDR2 is FQGNSA. As DNA, the CDR3 is TGTGCAAGCCAGTATGGGGTCAATGAGCAGTTCTTC. This sequence encodes CASQYGVNEQFF.

This clonotype came up a few times. This chain links TRBV5-1 with TRBJ2-7; TRBD1 is a possible D gene (6 bases). V lost 0 bases to trimming and J lost 3 bases, with 10 bases between them. CDR1 and CDR2 from the germline V gene are SGHRS and YFSETQ. This CDR3 spans 14 amino acids. Written as DNA, the CDR3 is TGCGCCAGCAGCTTGGAGGGACATCACTACGAGCAGTACTTC. This translates into CASSLEGHHYEQYF.

The chain joins TRBV28 to TRBJ2-7; tentative D call: TRBD2 (6 bases). Trimming took off 3 bases at V and 3 bases at J, with 15 bases between the two ends. Germline CDR1 and CDR2: MDHEN and SYDVKM. The CDR3 is 15 residues long. The CDR3: CASSFGLTRNYEQYF. The DNA for the CDR3 is TGTGCCAGCAGTTTTGGGTTGACTAGAAACTACGAGCAGTACTTC.

The chain couples TRBV6-6 to TRBJ1-1, with unresolved D. Germline lookup yields CDR1 MNHNY and CDR2 SVGAGI (reference sequence). Trimming removed 6 bases from V and 4 bases from J, with 9 bases in between. The CDR3 consists of 12 residues. The CDR3 loop is CASREEGTEAFF. In nucleotides, the CDR3 is TGTGCCAGCAGAGAGGAGGGCACTGAAGCTTTCTTT.

The rearrangement links TRBV11-2 to TRBJ2-3; D might be TRBD1 (5 bases). CDR1 SGHAT and CDR2 FQNNGV come from the germline V gene. V gave up 4 bases and J gave up 0 bases, with 17 bases separating them. The CDR3 extends over 17 amino acids. The CDR3 loop reads CASSSQAARSSTDTQYF. The CDR3 DNA sequence: TGTGCCAGCAGCTCACAGGCGGCCAGATCTAGCACAGATACGCAGTATTTT.

This clonotype turned up a few times. The V and J genes are TRBV6-1 and TRBJ2-3; 7 bases fit TRBD2. V shed 11 bases, J shed 2 bases, and the junction held 7 bases outside the gene matches. The length of the CDR3 is 13 residues. The germline CDR1 and CDR2 sequences are MNHNS and SASEGT. The CDR3 region is CAGSGGLTDTQYF. In nucleotides, the CDR3 is TGTGCCGGCTCGGGGGGACTCACAGATACGCAGTATTTT.

The V call is TRBV28, the J call TRBJ2-3; D gene unclear. The CDR3 extends over 16 amino acids. The V gene's germline CDR1 is MDHEN and CDR2 SYDVKM. V lost 2 bases, J lost 1 base, and 13 bases lay in between. The CDR3 sequence: CASSLLSEMGTDTQYF. The CDR3 DNA sequence: TGTGCCAGCAGTTTACTCAGCGAGATGGGCACAGATACGCAGTATTTT.

This clonotype has more than one count but fewer than ten. The chain joins TRBV6-1 to TRBJ2-2; D may be TRBD1 (5 bases). The germline V gene has CDR1 MNHNS and CDR2 SASEGT. Trimming left V 2 bases short and J 7 bases short, with 17 bases between. This CDR3 spans 16 amino acids. CDR3 sequence (DNA): TGTGCCAGCAGTGAACCGGGCCTTCAAAGGGGCGGGGAGCTGTTTTTT. This encodes CASSEPGLQRGGELFF.

This clonotype was observed a few times. As DNA, the CDR3 is TGTGCCAGTAGTATTTTGGTAAGCAATCAGCCCCAGCATTTT. Amino acid sequence: CASSILVSNQPQHF. The rearrangement links TRBV19 to TRBJ1-5; D not resolved. CDR3 length: 14 amino acids. Germline lookup yields CDR1 LNHDA and CDR2 SQIVND (reference sequence). V lost 3 bases and J 1 base, leaving 7 bases between the germline ends.

This clonotype was counted between two and nine times. The chain couples TRBV5-5 to TRBJ2-1, with 7 bases aligning to TRBD2. V lost 4 bases and J lost 2; bases outside the gene matches: 6. This CDR3 is 15 amino acids long. Per germline, CDR1 SGHKS and CDR2 YYEKEE (reference sequence). The CDR3 sequence: CASSPLRGTYNEQFF. In nucleotides, the CDR3 is TGTGCCAGCAGCCCCCTGCGGGGGACCTACAATGAGCAGTTCTTC.

The rearrangement links TRBV12-5 to TRBJ2-5; weak D call: TRBD1 (6 bases). Trimming took off 5 bases at V and 3 bases at J, with 13 bases between the two ends. This CDR3 is 14 amino acids long. Germline V gives CDR1 LGHNT, CDR2 FRNRAP. Here the CDR3 DNA reads TGTGCTAGTGGTCCATGGACAGCGGAAGAGACCCAGTACTTC. This gives the protein CASGPWTAEETQYF.

This clonotype was counted many times. This rearrangement joins TRBV7-6 to TRBJ2-7; D is tentatively TRBD1 or TRBD2 (7 bases each). Per germline, CDR1 SGHVS and CDR2 FNYEAQ. Trimming removed 7 bases from V and 4 bases from J, with 17 bases in between. The CDR3 consists of 14 residues. As DNA, the CDR3 is TGTGCCAGCACCCCAGGGGGGGGCTTTTACGAGCAGTACTTC. It specifies CASTPGGGFYEQYF.

This clonotype occurred many times. The chain couples TRBV6-5 to TRBJ2-1, with 9 bases aligning to TRBD1. J gave up 6 bases and V 4 bases, and 7 bases lay outside the gene matches. Per the germline V gene, CDR1 is MNHEY and CDR2 is SVGAGI. CDR3 length: 15 amino acids. CDR3 region: CASSFRGQGFNEQFF. CDR3 in DNA: TGTGCCAGCAGTTTCCGGGGACAGGGATTCAATGAGCAGTTCTTC.

This clonotype was seen more than once but under ten times. CDR3 sequence: CSARMDWIWETQYF. CDR3 bases: TGCAGTGCTAGGATGGACTGGATATGGGAGACCCAGTACTTC. The rearrangement joins TRBV20-1 to TRBJ2-5; a possible D gene is TRBD2 (5 bases). CDR1 DFQATT and CDR2 SNEGSKA come from the germline V gene (reference sequence). V dropped 3 bases and J dropped 5 bases, with 16 bases sitting between them. This CDR3 has 14 amino acids.

The V and J genes are TRBV5-6 and TRBJ1-2; D is undetermined. V was trimmed by 5 bases and J by 4 bases, leaving 9 bases between them. The CDR3 is 12 amino acids. Germline CDR1 is SGHDT and CDR2 is YYEEEE. The CDR3 loop reads CASSREFYGYTF. DNA of the CDR3: TGTGCCAGCAGTCGGGAATTCTATGGCTACACCTTC.

This clonotype has only a few counts. The rearrangement uses TRBV28 and TRBJ1-5, with a weak D call TRBD1 (6 bases). Germline V gene data show CDR1 as MDHEN and CDR2 as SYDVKM. The CDR3 length is 14 residues. V was trimmed by 6 bases and J by 9 bases, leaving 18 bases between them. This CDR3 is CASSRFGGLGPQHF. The CDR3 DNA reads TGTGCCAGCAGCCGGTTCGGGGGCCTGGGGCCCCAGCATTTT.

The rearrangement uses TRBV27 and TRBJ2-2, with TRBD2 identical over 9 bases. This CDR3 has 16 residues. CDR1 and CDR2 from the germline V gene are MNHEY and SMNVEV (reference sequence). V gave up 3 bases and J gave up 5 bases; unmatched junction bases: 7. The CDR3 region is CASSLIAGVQTGELFF. CDR3 bases: TGTGCCAGCAGTTTGATAGCGGGGGTGCAAACCGGGGAGCTGTTTTTT.

J is TRBJ2-7 and V is TRBV29-1; 8 nucleotides align to TRBD1. V lost 6 bases and J lost 3; bases outside the gene matches: 4. There are 12 residues in the CDR3. CDR1 SQVTM and CDR2 ANQGSEA come from the germline V gene. The DNA of the CDR3 is TGCAGCGTCACGACAGGGGTCTACGAGCAGTACTTC. This gives the protein CSVTTGVYEQYF.

In its sample, this clonotype was seen a few times. The chain links TRBV6-2 or TRBV6-3 to TRBJ2-3; no firm D call. There are 16 residues in the CDR3. The V gene lost 7 bases and the J gene lost 1 base, with 18 bases spanning the gap. In germline, CDR1 is MNHEY, CDR2 SVGEGT. In DNA form, the CDR3 reads TGTGCCAGCACCTACCGCCGCCTACCCCGCACAGATACGCAGTATTTT. Translating it yields CASTYRRLPRTDTQYF.

This clonotype was picked up one time. The chain uses TRBV7-6 and TRBJ2-2, with 10 bases fitting TRBD2. The CDR3 consists of 16 residues. The V gene's germline CDR1 is SGHVS and CDR2 FNYEAQ. V lost 4 bases and J lost 6; bases outside the gene matches: 8. The CDR3: CASSYPAGGHPGELFF. CDR3 nucleotides: TGTGCCAGCAGCTACCCAGCGGGAGGGCATCCCGGGGAGCTGTTTTTT.

In its sample, this clonotype was seen a few times. The chain links TRBV12-3 or TRBV12-4 to TRBJ2-2; unclear D gene. This CDR3 region has 14 residues. The V gene lost 4 bases and the J gene lost 0 bases, with 6 bases spanning the gap. The CDR3 loop is CASSSLPNTGELFF. The CDR3 DNA reads as TGTGCCAGCAGTTCTCTCCCGAACACCGGGGAGCTGTTTTTT.

The CDR3 loop reads CASSLGGQSNQPQHF. CDR3 bases: TGTGCCAGCAGCTTGGGGGGACAGTCCAATCAGCCCCAGCATTTT. The chain combines TRBV11-2 with TRBJ1-5; TRBD1 matches 7 bases. J was trimmed by 3 bases and V by 3 bases; bases with no gene match: 5. Germline V gene lookup returns CDR1 SGHAT and CDR2 FQNNGV. This CDR3 is 15 amino acids long.

The chain has TRBV6-5 and TRBJ2-2; the D gene is possibly TRBD2 (5 bases). V was shortened by 2 bases and J by 7 bases, with 14 bases between the two germline ends. This CDR3 comprises 15 residues. Germline loops: CDR1 MNHEY, CDR2 SVGAGI. For the CDR3, the DNA is TGTGCCAGCAGTTACGCAGGTTCGGGGAACGGGGAGCTGTTTTTT. This gives the protein CASSYAGSGNGELFF.

This clonotype was observed a handful of times. This chain uses TRBV19 with TRBJ2-1; 9 bases agree with TRBD1. The length of the CDR3 is 15 residues. Germline-derived CDR1 and CDR2 are LNHDA and SQIVND (reference sequence). The ends lost 5 bases at V and 6 bases at J; junction bases unmatched: 8. CDR3 in amino acids: CASSPGQGFSNEQFF. DNA of the CDR3: TGTGCCAGTAGTCCGGGACAGGGATTTTCCAATGAGCAGTTCTTC.

This clonotype was detected only a few times. This chain joins TRBV7-9 and TRBJ2-3, with 7 bases aligning to TRBD2. The CDR3 loop spans 15 amino acids. V gave up 4 bases and J gave up 3 bases; unmatched junction bases: 7. Germline V lookup: CDR1 SEHNR, CDR2 FQNEAQ (reference sequence). The CDR3 nucleotides are TGTGCCAGCAGCTGGGCGCGGGAGAATACAGATACGCAGTATTTT. It codes for CASSWARENTDTQYF.

V and J are TRBV6-2 or TRBV6-3 and TRBJ2-7; 9 bases align to TRBD2. Unmatched junction bases numbered 7, after V lost 4 bases and J lost 3 bases. Per germline, CDR1 MNHEY and CDR2 SVGEGT. The CDR3 has 15 residues. CDR3: CASSSLAGSFYEQYF. CDR3 nucleotides: TGTGCCAGCAGTTCCCTAGCGGGATCGTTCTACGAGCAGTACTTC.

The rearrangement joins TRBV20-1 to TRBJ2-2; D is ambiguous. Germline lookup yields CDR1 DFQATT and CDR2 SNEGSKA (reference sequence). V gave up 3 bases and J gave up 4 bases, with 15 bases separating them. This CDR3 is 15 amino acids long. CDR3 loop: CSARLGNPLTGELFF. The CDR3, as DNA: TGCAGTGCTAGGCTAGGTAACCCCCTCACCGGGGAGCTGTTTTTT.

The genes are TRBV20-1 and TRBJ2-3; D is perhaps TRBD2 (8 bases). Per the germline V gene, CDR1 is DFQATT and CDR2 is SNEGSKA (reference sequence). This CDR3 is built from 12 residues. V dropped 6 bases and J dropped 15 bases, with 22 bases sitting between them. The CDR3 nucleotides are TGCAGTGCAACCGGGGGGACAGCGGGAGTATATTTT. It specifies CSATGGTAGVYF.